The clone carrying this T cell receptor (beta chain) appeared a few times. The antigen is not known. The CDR3 sequence is 14 residues long. Per germline, CDR1 DFQATT and CDR2 SNEGSKA (reference sequence). Trimming pared 5 bases from V and 4 bases from J, leaving 17 bases between. This entry is derived from a study of T-cell memory formation after mild COVID-19. The study's findings and limits: Whereas later expanders leaned CD4+, clones contracting day 15 to 85 showed a balanced CD4/CD8 makeup.

TCRalpha and TCRbeta libraries used 5'RACE with constant-segment primers and UMIs. TCRdb re-called the 5' RACE reads with MiXCR, one entry per CDR3 protein. The data contain about 170,000 distinct CDR3 sequences, roughly 13% of them seen just once; the ten biggest clones take up about 3.3%. The J gene is TRBJ1-1, the V gene TRBV20-1; D gene unclear. The specimen sequenced was PBMCs or a T cell subset sorted from them (not recorded which). The receptor comes from a man between 18 and 29 years old who had mild COVID-19 (a few samples of this study predate the infection). Cell type and time point are not known. CDR3 DNA sequence: TGCAGTGCTCAAGGCCAAGGCTGGGGCACTGAAGCTTTCTTT. Amino acids: CSAQGQGWGTEAFF.